This T cell receptor beta chain was sequenced for a study of cytomegalovirus exposure and HLA in healthy donors. CDR3 length: 16 residues. Germline V CDR1 and CDR2: MNHEY, SVGAGI. Trimming at V came to 0 bases and at J to 3 bases, leaving 5 bases not matched to a gene. The study, taken as a whole, reports: Many donors shared some public TCRs, even though most TCR sequences were rare. What was likely a sequencing artifact was a cluster of highly shared sequence variants.

Primers for the PCR totalled 60 Vbeta and 13 Jbeta. Methods used by the authors: A later analysis tallied some 80 million unique TCR beta chains, 9.5 million to 14 million of them shared. The assay was immunoSEQ multiplex PCR, and TCRdb's table has in-frame clones only and misses some. Clone size and V and J calls were adopted from that table, with D and trimming inferred from the DNA. The data contain over 250,000 clones, about nine tenths of them seen just once; the ten biggest clones take up roughly 4%. Points on this clone: Its antigen is unknown.

Sequences were obtained from PBMCs. The chain couples TRBV6-5 to TRBJ2-1, with 7 positions matching TRBD2. This clonotype was obtained from a man aged 40-55 years in good health and CMV-seropositive. CDR3 in DNA: TGTGCCAGCAGTTACTCGGCCAGCGGGGACTACAATGAGCAGTTCTTC. Protein: CASSYSASGDYNEQFF.